The 20 T cell receptor beta chains listed next were all sequenced from one sample in a study of STAT5B mutations in CD4+ large granular lymphocyte leukemia. Generated by immunoSEQ multiplex PCR, the TCRdb table keeps only in-frame clones and is missing some. The sample carries 30,000 to 40,000 clones, 70% to 90% recorded once. The source material was CD4+ T cells from blood buffy coats. The receptors shown here come from a human donor in good health.

The J gene is TRBJ2-3, the V gene TRBV20-1, with 9 bases identical to TRBD1. The germline gives CDR1 DFQATT, CDR2 SNEGSKA (reference sequence). J gave up 8 bases and V 5 bases, and 2 bases lay outside the gene matches. The CDR3 has 11 amino acids. CDR3: CSARQGVTQYF. In DNA, the CDR3 is TGCAGTGCTCGACAGGGGGTTACGCAGTATTTT.

The gene calls are TRBV6-6 and TRBJ1-1; a possible D gene is TRBD1 (5 bases). Trimming pared 6 bases from V and 1 base from J, leaving 15 bases between. The length of the CDR3 is 15 residues. Germline V gives CDR1 MNHNY, CDR2 SVGAGI (reference sequence). CDR3 in DNA: TGTGCCAGCAGACCCTGGGGCGCTGAGAACACTGAAGCTTTCTTT. Protein sequence: CASRPWGAENTEAFF.

This clone was observed a handful of times. The chain has TRBV2 and TRBJ2-7; D possibly corresponds to TRBD2 (5 bases). This CDR3 region has 14 residues. Germline V gene sequence: CDR1 SNHLY, CDR2 FYNNEI. Deletions cut 6 bases from V and 1 base from J, with 13 bases between. CDR3 in amino acids: CASRRTALSYEQYF. The DNA for the CDR3 is TGTGCCAGCAGACGGACTGCACTTTCCTACGAGCAGTACTTC.

The chain uses TRBV5-1 and TRBJ2-3; possibly TRBD1 or TRBD2 for D (5 bases each). The germline gives CDR1 SGHRS, CDR2 YFSETQ. This CDR3 contains 15 residues. V gave up 6 bases and J gave up 2 bases, with 16 bases separating them. CDR3 region: CASTPTGGFTDTQYF. Written as DNA, the CDR3 is TGCGCCAGCACCCCAACTGGGGGTTTCACAGATACGCAGTATTTT.

The chain uses TRBV9 and TRBJ2-5; 7 nucleotides line up with TRBD2. Germline V gene data show CDR1 as SGDLS and CDR2 as YYNGEE. Trimming at V came to 4 bases and at J to 0 bases, leaving 15 bases not matched to a gene. The CDR3 has 18 residues. The DNA of the CDR3 is TGTGCCAGCAGCCCTTACGGGAGGACGGGAGCGGACCAAGAGACCCAGTACTTC. Protein sequence: CASSPYGRTGADQETQYF.

The rearrangement joins TRBV5-8 to TRBJ2-2; D gene unclear. This CDR3 spans 13 amino acids. The V gene's germline CDR1 is SGHTS and CDR2 YDEGEE. V was pared by 2 bases and J by 6 bases, with 8 bases between. This chain's CDR3 is CASSLVRAGELFF. The CDR3 coding sequence is TGTGCCAGCAGCTTAGTAAGGGCCGGGGAGCTGTTTTTT.

CDR3 coding DNA: TGCGCCAGCAGCCAAGGACACAGGGTCGATACGCAGTATTTT. This sequence encodes CASSQGHRVDTQYF. The chain employs TRBV4-3 and TRBJ2-3; D may be TRBD1 (6 bases). The CDR3 length is 14 residues. Trimming took off 1 base at V and 6 bases at J, with 11 bases between the two ends. The germline V gene encodes CDR1 LGHNA and CDR2 YSLEER.

This rearrangement joins TRBV28 to TRBJ2-1; TRBD2 is a possible D gene (6 bases). Germline loops: CDR1 MDHEN, CDR2 SYDVKM. The CDR3 sequence is 15 residues long. V shed 3 bases and J shed 4 bases, with 13 bases lying between them. CDR3 sequence: CASSFSSAPYNEQFF. The CDR3 DNA reads as TGTGCCAGCAGTTTCTCTAGCGCCCCGTACAATGAGCAGTTCTTC.

The chain has TRBV30 and TRBJ1-1, with a possible D match to TRBD1 (6 bases). This CDR3 has 15 residues. V gave up 0 bases and J gave up 1 base, with 12 bases separating them. The germline gives CDR1 GTSNPN, CDR2 SVGIG (reference sequence). CDR3 region: CAWSVGSTGNTEAFF. For the CDR3, the DNA is TGTGCCTGGAGTGTTGGATCGACAGGGAACACTGAAGCTTTCTTT.

As DNA, the CDR3 is TGTGCCAGCTCACCAAAGGACTGGAACAATGAGCAGTTCTTC. It specifies CASSPKDWNNEQFF. This rearrangement joins TRBV18 to TRBJ2-1, with D possibly being TRBD2 (5 bases). Germline V lookup: CDR1 KGHSH, CDR2 LQKENI. The CDR3 spans 14 residues. Deletions cut 2 bases from V and 5 bases from J, with 10 bases between.

In DNA form, the CDR3 reads TGCGCCAGCAGCCAGGGCCTGGGGAGCTCCTACAATGAGCAGTTCTTC. Its translation: CASSQGLGSSYNEQFF. This rearrangement joins TRBV4-3 to TRBJ2-1, with D possibly matching TRBD2 (5 bases). CDR1 is LGHNA and CDR2 is YSLEER in the germline V gene. The CDR3 spans 16 residues. V was trimmed by 3 bases and J by 0 bases, leaving 12 bases between them.

The chain carries TRBV19 and TRBJ1-1; 8 bases are shared with TRBD1. The CDR3 extends over 13 amino acids. Trimming took 8 bases from V and 4 from J; bases not matched to a gene: 6. Germline CDR1 and CDR2: LNHDA and SQIVND (reference sequence). CDR3 in amino acids: CASEDRVGTEAFF. CDR3 DNA: TGTGCCAGTGAGGACAGGGTCGGCACTGAAGCTTTCTTT.

The V call is TRBV19, the J call TRBJ2-1, with D perhaps being TRBD1 or TRBD2 (5 bases each). The CDR3 is 15 residues long. V dropped 5 bases and J dropped 0 bases, with 11 bases sitting between them. CDR1 and CDR2 from the germline V gene are LNHDA and SQIVND (reference sequence). The CDR3, as DNA: TGTGCCAGTAGTGTAGCGAGGGGCTCCTACAATGAGCAGTTCTTC. Encoded protein: CASSVARGSYNEQFF.

The gene calls are TRBV11-3 and TRBJ2-2, with 7 bases lining up with TRBD1. Trimming removed 5 bases from V and 5 bases from J; junction bases left unmatched: 8. The CDR3 runs 15 residues. Germline V CDR1 and CDR2: SGHNT, YENEEA. CDR3: CASSTQGRGTGELFF. In DNA form, the CDR3 reads TGTGCCAGCAGCACACAGGGGAGAGGTACCGGGGAGCTGTTTTTT.

The chain is built from TRBV5-6 and TRBJ2-3, with 12 nucleotides matching TRBD2. The V and J ends lost 4 bases and 4 bases, in that order; junction bases with no gene match: 7. This CDR3 has 16 amino acids. The V gene's germline CDR1 is SGHDT and CDR2 YYEEEE. Here the CDR3 reads CASSTTSGGTPDTQYF. The CDR3 nucleotides read TGTGCCAGCAGCACCACTAGCGGGGGGACTCCAGATACGCAGTATTTT.

The J gene is TRBJ2-1, the V gene TRBV11-1; 8 bases fit TRBD2. This CDR3 is 15 amino acids long. The trim removed 1 base at V and 3 bases at J, leaving 2 bases unmatched. CDR1 is SGHAT and CDR2 is FQDESV in the germline V gene (reference sequence). CDR3 loop: CASSLGLAGYNEQFF. The CDR3, as DNA: TGTGCCAGCAGCTTAGGGCTAGCGGGCTACAATGAGCAGTTCTTC.

This rearrangement joins TRBV5-1 to TRBJ2-1; 12 bases line up with TRBD2. Germline V CDR1 and CDR2: SGHRS, YFSETQ. The CDR3 length is 18 residues. V dropped 4 bases and J dropped 1; count of bases not matched to a gene: 9. The CDR3 sequence: CASSTATSGSMSYNEQFF. DNA for the CDR3: TGCGCCAGCAGCACAGCGACTAGCGGGAGTATGTCCTACAATGAGCAGTTCTTC.

The J gene is TRBJ2-7, the V gene TRBV19; the match to TRBD1 covers 11 bases. The CDR3 totals 15 residues. V trimming: 5 bases; J trimming: 4 bases; junction bases outside the gene matches: 7. Per the germline V gene, CDR1 is LNHDA and CDR2 is SQIVND (reference sequence). CDR3 coding DNA: TGTGCCAGTAGTCTACCGGGACAGGGGGTATACGAGCAGTACTTC. It specifies CASSLPGQGVYEQYF.

The genes are TRBV25-1 and TRBJ2-1, with TRBD2 as a possible D gene (6 bases). Trimming removed 1 base at V and 8 bases at J, with 9 bases between. The germline V gene encodes CDR1 MGHDK and CDR2 SYGVNS. This CDR3 is 13 amino acids long. CDR3 loop: CASSEWDSDEQFF. The CDR3 DNA follows: TGTGCCAGCAGTGAATGGGACTCCGATGAGCAGTTCTTC.

The chain has TRBV12-5 and TRBJ2-7; the D gene is possibly TRBD2 (6 bases). V was shortened by 0 bases and J by 3 bases, with 18 bases between the two germline ends. Germline V gene sequence: CDR1 LGHNT, CDR2 FRNRAP. The CDR3 spans 17 residues. CDR3 sequence (DNA): TGTGCTAGTGGTTTGGTTGGTCAAACGGGACTCCGCTACGAGCAGTACTTC. Its translation is CASGLVGQTGLRYEQYF.